These T cell receptor beta chains were read from a single sample in a study of radiotherapy plus CTLA-4 blockade in lung cancer. This table comes from immunoSEQ multiplex PCR, and its TCRdb copy is limited to in-frame clones, with some not included. The repertoire holds roughly 50,000 clones, with almost 85% as singletons. Specimen: peripheral blood, collected from a patient treated with radiotherapy plus ipilimumab. These receptors all stem from a human donor with non-small cell lung cancer whose response to radiotherapy plus ipilimumab could not be evaluated. The CDR3 runs from the conserved cysteine through the conserved F or W. D genes are given only for firm matches. Not all rows give a size; the values are once, few, many and, for expanded clones, a class.

D	size	V	J	CDR3	DNA
.	.	TRBV7-9	TRBJ2-1	CASSLEGENEQFF	TGTGCCAGCAGCTTAGAGGGGGAGAATGAGCAGTTCTTC
TRBD2	.	TRBV4-3	TRBJ2-3	CASSQDGGLAGDTQYF	TGCGCCAGCAGCCAAGATGGGGGACTAGCGGGAGATACGCAGTATTTT
TRBD1	.	TRBV27	TRBJ2-7	CASSGGQGSLYEQYF	TGTGCCAGCAGTGGGGGACAGGGAAGTCTCTACGAGCAGTACTTC
TRBD2	.	TRBV7-2	TRBJ2-3	CASSLSSGRAFGDTQYF	TGTGCCAGCAGCCTATCTAGCGGGAGGGCGTTTGGAGATACGCAGTATTTT
TRBD1	.	TRBV6-5	TRBJ1-1	CASSSTGGYTEAFF	TGTGCCAGCAGTTCGACAGGGGGTTACACTGAAGCTTTCTTT
TRBD2	few	TRBV27	TRBJ2-7	CASRPGGTSAYEQYF	TGTGCCAGCAGACCCGGGGGGACTAGTGCTTACGAGCAGTACTTC
.	.	TRBV16	TRBJ1-5	CASSLNRAQPQHF	TGTGCCAGCAGCCTGAACAGGGCTCAGCCCCAGCATTTT
TRBD1	.	TRBV14	TRBJ1-2	CASSQGQGRGYGYTF	TGTGCCAGCAGCCAAGGACAGGGGAGGGGCTATGGCTACACCTTC
TRBD1	.	TRBV4-3	TRBJ2-7	CASSQDRQGWYEQYF	TGCGCCAGCAGCCAAGACCGACAGGGGTGGTACGAGCAGTACTTC
.	.	TRBV2	TRBJ2-3	CASKASSDTQYF	TGTGCCAGCAAAGCTTCCTCAGATACGCAGTATTTT
.	few	TRBV28	TRBJ1-1	CASSSPGLYTEAFF	TGTGCCAGCAGTTCGCCAGGGCTTTACACTGAAGCTTTCTTT
.	.	TRBV6-6	TRBJ1-1	CASSYQATRGTEAFF	TGTGCCAGCAGTTACCAGGCAACACGCGGGACTGAAGCTTTCTTT
.	.	TRBV7-6	TRBJ1-5	CASSLILGGPQHF	TGTGCCAGCAGCTTAATTTTGGGGGGGCCCCAGCATTTT
.	.	TRBV30	TRBJ2-7	CAWSGGNEQYF	TGTGCCTGGAGTGGCGGGAACGAGCAGTACTTC
.	.	TRBV18	TRBJ2-1	CASSPPTTRGEQFF	TGTGCCAGCTCACCACCGACAACCAGGGGTGAGCAGTTCTTC
.	.	TRBV11-2	TRBJ2-5	CASSLIGDSRGDQYF	TGTGCCAGCAGCTTAATTGGGGACTCTCGGGGAGACCAGTACTTC
TRBD1	.	TRBV18	TRBJ2-7	CASSPTKQTGREQYF	TGTGCCAGCTCACCGACAAAGCAGACAGGGCGCGAGCAGTACTTC
TRBD2	.	TRBV6-5	TRBJ2-1	CASSSLAGGPYNEQFF	TGTGCCAGCAGTTCTCTAGCGGGAGGACCATACAATGAGCAGTTCTTC
TRBD1	few	TRBV28	TRBJ2-2	CASSPRQGGNTGELFF	TGTGCCAGCAGCCCTAGACAGGGGGGCAACACCGGGGAGCTGTTTTTT
.	.	TRBV6-1	TRBJ2-4	CASSEARSNIQYF	TGTGCCAGCAGTGAAGCGCGCTCAAACATTCAGTACTTC
TRBD1	.	TRBV7-3	TRBJ2-1	CASSLSGGKQFF	TGTGCCAGCAGCTTATCAGGGGGAAAGCAGTTCTTC
.	.	TRBV2	TRBJ2-7	CASSAPGAYEQYF	TGTGCCAGCAGTGCCCCAGGGGCCTACGAGCAGTACTTC
.	.	TRBV2	TRBJ2-3	CASRDSPNVDTQYF	TGTGCCAGCAGGGACAGCCCTAACGTAGATACGCAGTATTTT
.	.	TRBV2	TRBJ1-1	CASSAIQGNTEAFF	TGTGCCAGCAGTGCGATTCAGGGAAACACTGAAGCTTTCTTT
TRBD1	.	TRBV19	TRBJ1-2	CAVSPGQTHGYTF	TGTGCCGTTTCCCCGGGACAGACACATGGCTACACCTTC
.	few	TRBV19	TRBJ2-2	CASSPANTGELFF	TGTGCCAGTAGCCCAGCGAACACCGGGGAGCTGTTTTTT
TRBD1	.	TRBV5-4	TRBJ2-1	CASSTGQGVYNEQFF	TGTGCCAGCAGCACCGGACAGGGGGTCTACAATGAGCAGTTCTTC
TRBD1	few	TRBV4-1	TRBJ2-3	CASSQDWVQGADTQYF	TGCGCCAGCAGCCAAGATTGGGTCCAGGGGGCAGATACGCAGTATTTT
.	.	TRBV5-1	TRBJ2-5	CASKQDSLIQETQYF	TGCGCCAGCAAACAAGACAGTCTAATCCAAGAGACCCAGTACTTC
TRBD2	.	TRBV5-1	TRBJ2-1	CASSLDETSGGNEQFF	TGCGCCAGCAGCTTGGACGAAACTAGCGGGGGGAATGAGCAGTTCTTC
TRBD1	once	TRBV15	TRBJ2-1	CATFSRGGQGAINEQFF	TGTGCCACCTTCTCTCGCGGCGGGCAGGGGGCGATCAATGAGCAGTTCTTC
.	.	TRBV10-3	TRBJ1-5	CAISGGSQQPQHF	TGTGCCATCAGTGGAGGGTCTCAACAGCCCCAGCATTTT
TRBD1	.	TRBV5-1	TRBJ1-2	CASSIQGTGPGYGYTF	TGCGCCAGCAGCATTCAAGGGACAGGGCCAGGCTATGGCTACACCTTC
.	.	TRBV27	TRBJ1-4	CASSLAQEGEKLFF	TGTGCCAGCAGTTTGGCACAGGAGGGGGAAAAACTGTTTTTT
TRBD2	.	TRBV29-1	TRBJ2-1	CSVARLAGGTYNEQFF	TGCAGCGTTGCCCGACTAGCGGGGGGAACCTACAATGAGCAGTTCTTC
TRBD1	few	TRBV4-1	TRBJ2-5	CASSHPGTGGFETQYF	TGCGCCAGCAGCCACCCCGGGACAGGGGGGTTCGAGACCCAGTACTTC
TRBD2	.	TRBV5-1	TRBJ2-3	CASSWRAGEAADTQYF	TGCGCCAGCAGCTGGCGAGCGGGAGAGGCGGCAGATACGCAGTATTTT
TRBD1	.	TRBV6-5	TRBJ1-2	CASIQITGGPGYTF	TGTGCCAGCATCCAGATCACAGGGGGACCCGGCTACACCTTC
TRBD1	once	TRBV18	TRBJ1-2	CASSPDRNYGYTF	TGTGCCAGCTCACCGGACAGGAACTATGGCTACACCTTC
TRBD2	.	TRBV2	TRBJ2-1	CASSGEGFTYNEQFF	TGTGCCAGCAGTGGGGAGGGATTTACCTACAATGAGCAGTTCTTC
.	.	TRBV6-5	TRBJ1-3	CATKTGTSSGNTIYF	TGTGCCACCAAGACAGGCACCAGCTCTGGAAACACCATATATTTT
TRBD2	.	TRBV11-2	TRBJ2-1	CASTQGGLANNEQFF	TGTGCCAGCACCCAAGGGGGACTAGCGAACAATGAGCAGTTCTTC
.	.	TRBV9	TRBJ2-3	CASSAVTEIWNRADTQYF	TGTGCCAGCAGCGCAGTAACAGAAATATGGAACAGGGCAGATACGCAGTATTTT
.	.	TRBV7-2	TRBJ1-3	CASREQGTGNTIYF	TGTGCCAGCCGAGAACAGGGTACTGGAAACACCATATATTTT
TRBD1	.	TRBV7-2	TRBJ2-2	CASSPRDSNTGELFF	TGTGCCAGCAGCCCCCGGGACAGCAACACCGGGGAGCTGTTTTTT
.	few	TRBV19	TRBJ2-5	CASSKLLALPEGETQYF	TGTGCCAGTAGTAAACTCCTAGCGCTCCCAGAAGGGGAGACCCAGTACTTC
.	.	TRBV4-1	TRBJ1-1	CASSQPPRAMNTEAFF	TGCGCCAGCAGCCAGCCCCCGAGGGCTATGAACACTGAAGCTTTCTTT
TRBD1	.	TRBV9	TRBJ1-1	CASSVSGTGVDHTEAFF	TGTGCCAGCAGCGTCTCCGGGACAGGGGTTGATCACACTGAAGCTTTCTTT
.	.	TRBV5-4	TRBJ2-5	CASSFGGRETQYF	TGTGCCAGCAGCTTCGGGGGGCGGGAGACCCAGTACTTC
TRBD1	.	TRBV28	TRBJ2-5	CASSQDRGAKTQYF	TGTGCCAGCAGCCAGGACAGGGGTGCGAAGACCCAGTACTTC
TRBD1	.	TRBV4-3	TRBJ2-3	CASSPGGTVTDTQYF	TGCGCCAGCAGCCCAGGGGGAACGGTTACAGATACGCAGTATTTT
TRBD2	.	TRBV4-1	TRBJ2-7	CASSQDGRTSGEGYEQYF	TGCGCCAGCAGCCAAGATGGAAGGACTAGCGGGGAAGGGTACGAGCAGTACTTC
TRBD1	.	TRBV5-6	TRBJ1-2	CASSSTRQGSYGYTF	TGTGCCAGCAGCTCCACTCGACAGGGGAGCTATGGCTACACCTTC
.	.	TRBV27	TRBJ1-2	CASRAGDIANYGYTF	TGTGCCAGCAGGGCCGGGGACATCGCGAACTATGGCTACACCTTC
TRBD1	.	TRBV6-6	TRBJ1-4	CASSYWQGGEKLFF	TGTGCCAGCAGTTACTGGCAGGGGGGTGAAAAACTGTTTTTT
TRBD2	once	TRBV7-2	TRBJ2-3	CASSLTSGNADTQYF	TGTGCCAGCAGCTTGACTAGCGGGAATGCAGATACGCAGTATTTT
TRBD2	.	TRBV7-2	TRBJ2-5	CASRTSGQETQYF	TGTGCCAGCAGGACTAGCGGGCAAGAGACCCAGTACTTC